Below, 22 T cell receptor beta chains from the same sample are listed, as sequenced in a study of blood T cell repertoires in COVID-19. The table came from immunoSEQ multiplex PCR; TCRdb's copy has only in-frame clones and leaves some out. The sample has around 620,000 clones; 85% to 90% are singletons. Sequenced: peripheral blood. These receptors originate from a woman aged 18-29 years with acute or convalescent COVID-19.

The J gene is TRBJ1-5, the V gene TRBV5-1; TRBD1 matches 11 bases. This CDR3 is built from 15 residues. V dropped 4 bases and J dropped 4; count of bases not matched to a gene: 4. Germline assignment: CDR1 SGHRS and CDR2 YFSETQ. Here the CDR3 DNA reads TGCGCCAGCAGCCTGGACAGGGGGCTAAATCAGCCCCAGCATTTT. It is translated as CASSLDRGLNQPQHF.

The chain is built from TRBV4-2 and TRBJ2-5; TRBD1 aligns across 8 bases. The V gene's germline CDR1 is LGHNA and CDR2 YNFKEQ. The CDR3 is 15 residues long. After removal of 8 bases from V and 6 bases from J, the junction contained 14 bases not matched to a gene. In DNA form, the CDR3 reads TGTGCCAGCGCCCCCTCGGGCCGACAGGGGAAGACCCAGTACTTC. It codes for CASAPSGRQGKTQYF.

This clone was seen a handful of times. The chain combines TRBV14 with TRBJ2-7, with D possibly being TRBD1 (6 bases). The germline gives CDR1 SGHDN, CDR2 FVKESK. The V and J ends lost 4 bases and 2 bases respectively, with 15 bases between them. CDR3 length equals 15 residues. In DNA form, the CDR3 reads TGTGCCAGCAGCCTTGCATTGACAGGAGCCTACGAGCAGTACTTC. Protein: CASSLALTGAYEQYF.

The rearrangement links TRBV10-3 to TRBJ1-1; TRBD1 agrees at 10 bases. The trim removed 7 bases at V and 4 bases at J, leaving 6 bases unmatched. Germline values: CDR1 ENHRY, CDR2 SYGVKD. The CDR3 loop spans 14 amino acids. The CDR3 nucleotides are TGTGCCATCACAGGGACAGGGGCGATCACTGAAGCTTTCTTT. Translating gives CAITGTGAITEAFF.

This sequence joins TRBV30 and TRBJ1-2; maybe TRBD1 (6 bases). From germline, CDR1 is GTSNPN and CDR2 SVGIG (reference sequence). The CDR3 runs to 15 residues. The V end lost 6 bases, the J end lost 4 bases, and 21 bases lay between the germline ends. CDR3 sequence: CACTGHVGQLYGYTF. CDR3 nucleotide sequence: TGTGCCTGCACGGGACATGTCGGGCAGCTCTATGGCTACACCTTC.

The genes are TRBV5-1 and TRBJ1-1; 9 bases align to TRBD1. The CDR3 has 15 amino acids. The germline gives CDR1 SGHRS, CDR2 YFSETQ. V lost 3 bases, J lost 5 bases, and 8 bases stayed unmatched. The CDR3 DNA reads TGCGCCAGCAGCTCGAGGACAGGGGACGGGACTGAAGCTTTCTTT. It codes for CASSSRTGDGTEAFF.

The chain joins TRBV10-3 to TRBJ1-2; no firm D call. This CDR3 comprises 12 residues. Trimming took 3 bases from V and 7 from J, leaving 9 bases between them. Germline V CDR1 and CDR2: ENHRY, SYGVKD. CDR3 coding DNA: TGTGCCATCAGTGACCCCACCGGTGGCTACACCTTC. Protein sequence: CAISDPTGGYTF.

V is TRBV19 and J is TRBJ1-2; D perhaps matches TRBD1 (5 bases). Germline V gene data show CDR1 as LNHDA and CDR2 as SQIVND (reference sequence). The length of the CDR3 is 13 residues. V lost 6 bases to trimming and J lost 0 bases, with 8 bases between them. The CDR3 nucleotides are TGTGCCAGTAGGACAGTGACTAACTATGGCTACACCTTC. It encodes CASRTVTNYGYTF.

The V gene is TRBV14, the J gene TRBJ1-6; 7 bases align to TRBD1. The germline gives CDR1 SGHDN, CDR2 FVKESK. This CDR3 has 15 residues. V trimming: 3 bases; J trimming: 8 bases; junction bases outside the gene matches: 7. The DNA of the CDR3 is TGTGCCAGCAGCCAGGGGACAGATTTTTATTCACCCCTCCACTTT. It is translated as CASSQGTDFYSPLHF.

CDR3 loop: CASTTQGKGGYTF. The CDR3 DNA sequence: TGTGCCAGCACCACACAGGGGAAGGGTGGCTACACCTTC. The rearrangement joins TRBV12-3 or TRBV12-4 to TRBJ1-2; 7 bases fit TRBD1. CDR3 size: 13 residues. V shed 7 bases, J shed 7 bases, and the junction held 9 bases outside the gene matches.

CDR3 nucleotides: TGCGCCAGCAGCTTGTTTGGCCAGAATAACTATGGCTACACCTTC. Its protein product is CASSLFGQNNYGYTF. This sequence joins TRBV5-1 and TRBJ1-2; D remains unclear. The V gene's germline CDR1 is SGHRS and CDR2 YFSETQ. CDR3 length: 15 residues. Trimming shortened V by 1 base and J by 1 base, and 11 bases separated the two germline ends.

Here the CDR3 DNA reads TGTGCCAGTAGTGGGAGGACAGGGGGCAACTATGGCTACACCTTC. Encoded protein: CASSGRTGGNYGYTF. The gene calls are TRBV19 and TRBJ1-2; 11 nucleotides line up with TRBD1. This CDR3 contains 15 residues. The junction had 4 bases not matched to a gene; V was cut back by 5 bases and J by 2 bases. Per the germline V gene, CDR1 is LNHDA and CDR2 is SQIVND (reference sequence). Combining the CDR3 with reference TRBV19 and TRBJ1-2 gives the whole variable domain DGGITQSPKYLFRKEGQNVTLSCEQNLNHDAMYWYRQDPGQGLRLIYYSQIVNDFQKGDIAEGYSVSREKKESFPLTVTSAQKNPTAFYLCASSGRTGGNYGYTFGSGTRLTVV.

The chain joins TRBV6-2 or TRBV6-3 to TRBJ1-1, with a tentative D call TRBD1 (6 bases). Germline CDR1 MNHEY, CDR2 SVGEGT. The CDR3 has 14 residues. V lost 2 bases and J lost 6, with 13 bases in between. The DNA of the CDR3 is TGTGCCAGCAGTTACGCATTGGGGGCCGCTGAAGCTTTCTTT. It specifies CASSYALGAAEAFF.

The rearrangement uses TRBV4-1 and TRBJ2-5; TRBD2 agrees at 10 bases. CDR3 length: 17 amino acids. Germline CDR1 and CDR2: MGHRA and YSYEKL. V lost 2 bases to trimming and J lost 5 bases; unmatched junction nucleotides: 11. The CDR3, as DNA: TGCGCCAGCAGCCAATGGCTACTAGCGGGGTCAAAGGAGACCCAGTACTTC. Amino acids: CASSQWLLAGSKETQYF.

The chain uses TRBV25-1 and TRBJ2-7; tentative D call: TRBD1 (6 bases). There are 17 residues in the CDR3. V gave up 3 bases and J gave up 2 bases, with 20 bases separating them. The germline gives CDR1 MGHDK, CDR2 SYGVNS. CDR3 residues: CASSEKGDHPTPYEQYF. CDR3 DNA: TGTGCCAGCAGTGAGAAGGGGGACCACCCTACACCCTACGAGCAGTACTTC.

The chain employs TRBV7-2 and TRBJ2-3; 12 bases align to TRBD2. Trimming at V came to 5 bases and at J to 2 bases, leaving 8 bases not matched to a gene. Per the germline V gene, CDR1 is SGHTA and CDR2 is FQGNSA. This CDR3 spans 17 amino acids. The DNA of the CDR3 is TGTGCCAGCAGCGCCACTAGCGGGGGGCCCCCCACAGATACGCAGTATTTT. Amino acids: CASSATSGGPPTDTQYF.

J is TRBJ2-2 and V is TRBV4-3, with D possibly matching TRBD1 (5 bases). Germline V gene sequence: CDR1 LGHNA, CDR2 YSLEER. The CDR3 is 16 amino acids. Trimming stripped 1 base from V and 4 bases from J, with 13 bases between. Written as DNA, the CDR3 is TGCGCCAGCAGCCAAGGGGTGAAGGGGTTCACCGGGGAGCTGTTTTTT. Protein: CASSQGVKGFTGELFF.

This chain connects TRBV5-8 to TRBJ1-4; TRBD1 matches 7 bases. This CDR3 region has 16 residues. The junction had 9 bases not matched to a gene; V was cut back by 7 bases and J by 0 bases. Germline V gives CDR1 SGHTS, CDR2 YDEGEE. CDR3 protein: CASSGQYVATNEKLFF. In DNA, the CDR3 is TGTGCCAGCTCGGGACAGTACGTTGCAACTAATGAAAAACTGTTTTTT.

The chain recombines TRBV18 with TRBJ2-7; D is perhaps TRBD2 (5 bases). CDR1 is KGHSH and CDR2 is LQKENI in the germline V gene. V was pared by 3 bases and J by 3 bases, with 9 bases between. This CDR3 region has 13 residues. The CDR3 is CASSPRGYYEQYF. The CDR3 DNA sequence: TGTGCCAGCTCACCTCGCGGGTACTACGAGCAGTACTTC.

The chain joins TRBV3-1 (or the pseudogene TRBV3-2) to TRBJ1-2; D might be TRBD1 (6 bases). The CDR3 spans 14 residues. With 1 base removed from V and 7 bases from J, the gap between germline ends came to 13 bases. Per germline, CDR1 LGHDT and CDR2 YNNKEL (reference sequence). Here the CDR3 DNA reads TGTGCCAGCAGCCAAGGACAGGCTCTGGGTGGCTACACCTTC. This encodes CASSQGQALGGYTF.

CDR3 sequence (DNA): TGTGCCAGCAGTTTTAGTGGGCCATACGAGCAGTACTTC. It codes for CASSFSGPYEQYF. The rearrangement uses TRBV12-3 or TRBV12-4 and TRBJ2-7; D gene uncertain. The CDR3 covers 13 residues. V was shortened by 3 bases and J by 4 bases, with 10 bases between the two germline ends.

J is TRBJ1-4 and V is TRBV25-1; D is perhaps TRBD1 (6 bases). Trimming left V 0 bases short and J 8 bases short, with 10 bases between. The CDR3 sequence is 14 residues long. Germline CDR1 is MGHDK and CDR2 is SYGVNS. The CDR3 sequence is CASSEYQGKEKLFF. The CDR3 nucleotides are TGTGCCAGCAGTGAATATCAGGGGAAGGAAAAACTGTTTTTT.